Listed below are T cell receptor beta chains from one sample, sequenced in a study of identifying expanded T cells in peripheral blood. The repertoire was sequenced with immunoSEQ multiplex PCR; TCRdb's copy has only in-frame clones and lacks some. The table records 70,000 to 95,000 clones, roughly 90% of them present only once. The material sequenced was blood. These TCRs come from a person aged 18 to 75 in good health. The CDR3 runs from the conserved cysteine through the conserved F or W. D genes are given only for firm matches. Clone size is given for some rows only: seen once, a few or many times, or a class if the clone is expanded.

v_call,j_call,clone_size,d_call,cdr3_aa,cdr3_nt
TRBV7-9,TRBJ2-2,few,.,CASSLVRNTGELFF,TGTGCCAGCAGCTTAGTTCGGAACACCGGGGAGCTGTTTTTT
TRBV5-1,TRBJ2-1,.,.,CASSLPTNNEQFF,TGCGCCAGCAGCTTGCCAACGAACAATGAGCAGTTCTTC
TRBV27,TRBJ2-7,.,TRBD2,CASRWLAASYEQYF,TGTGCCAGCCGCTGGCTAGCGGCTTCCTACGAGCAGTACTTC
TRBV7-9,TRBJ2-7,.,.,CASSLGWEAYEQYF,TGTGCCAGCAGCTTAGGATGGGAAGCCTACGAGCAGTACTTC
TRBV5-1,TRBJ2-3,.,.,CASVPEGVDTQYF,TGCGCCAGCGTCCCTGAGGGGGTCGATACGCAGTATTTT
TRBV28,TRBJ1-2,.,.,CASSQEFYGYTF,TGTGCCAGCAGCCAAGAGTTCTATGGCTACACCTTC
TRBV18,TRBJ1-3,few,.,CASSTGGQYSGNTIYF,TGTGCCAGCTCAACGGGCGGACAGTACTCGGGAAACACCATATATTTT
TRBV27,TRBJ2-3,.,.,CASSVMGATDTQYF,TGTGCCAGCAGTGTGATGGGGGCGACAGATACGCAGTATTTT
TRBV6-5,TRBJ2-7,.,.,CASSSRRVSYEQYF,TGTGCCAGCAGTTCCCGACGGGTCTCCTACGAGCAGTACTTC
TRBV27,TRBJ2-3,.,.,CASISTDTQYF,TGTGCCAGCATTTCCACAGATACGCAGTATTTT
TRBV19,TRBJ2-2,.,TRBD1,CASKGQGDTGELFF,TGTGCCAGTAAGGGACAGGGAGACACCGGGGAGCTGTTTTTT
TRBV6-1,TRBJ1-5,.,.,CASIQDISNQPQHF,TGTGCCAGCATTCAGGACATTAGCAATCAGCCCCAGCATTTT
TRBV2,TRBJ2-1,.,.,CASSEALGLARGGNEQFF,TGTGCCAGCAGTGAAGCGCTCGGCCTTGCCAGGGGAGGGAATGAGCAGTTCTTC
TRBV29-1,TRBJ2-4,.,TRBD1,CSGRGGPNIQYF,TGCAGCGGACGAGGGGGCCCGAACATTCAGTACTTC
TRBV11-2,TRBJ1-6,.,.,CASSLAGMNSPLHF,TGTGCCAGCAGCTTAGCTGGGATGAATTCACCCCTCCACTTT
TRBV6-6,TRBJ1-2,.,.,CASRPSAGDYGYTF,TGTGCCAGCAGACCCTCCGCAGGAGACTATGGCTACACCTTC
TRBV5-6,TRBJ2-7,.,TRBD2,CASSPLAGGPYEQYF,TGTGCCAGCAGCCCCCTAGCGGGAGGACCCTACGAGCAGTACTTC
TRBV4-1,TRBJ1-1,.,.,CASSHRNVDTEAFF,TGCGCCAGCAGCCACCGCAACGTGGACACTGAAGCTTTCTTT
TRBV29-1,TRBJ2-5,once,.,CSVQNEAGTQYF,TGCAGCGTTCAGAATGAAGCTGGGACCCAGTACTTC
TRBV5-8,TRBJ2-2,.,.,CASSFSTGENTGELFF,TGTGCCAGCAGCTTCTCGACGGGGGAAAACACCGGGGAGCTGTTTTTT
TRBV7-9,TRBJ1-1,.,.,CASSLVSDTEAFF,TGTGCCAGCAGCTTAGTCAGTGACACTGAAGCTTTCTTT
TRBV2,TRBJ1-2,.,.,CASSVGSEWGINYGYTF,TGTGCCAGCAGTGTGGGGTCGGAATGGGGGATTAACTATGGCTACACCTTC
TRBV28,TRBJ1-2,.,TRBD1,CASSLNRDRGLGGHGGGGYTF,TGTGCCAGCAGTCTAAACCGGGACAGGGGCCTTGGTGGCCACGGAGGGGGTGGCTACACCTTC
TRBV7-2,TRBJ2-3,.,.,CASSLNTGPTDTQYF,TGTGCCAGCAGCTTAAATACAGGGCCCACAGATACGCAGTATTTT
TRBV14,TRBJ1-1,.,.,CASSRNWATRILFTEAFF,TGTGCCAGCAGCCGGAATTGGGCCACCCGAATCCTCTTCACTGAAGCTTTCTTT
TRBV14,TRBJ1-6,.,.,CASSQENRYSPLHF,TGTGCCAGCAGCCAAGAGAACAGATATTCACCCCTCCACTTT
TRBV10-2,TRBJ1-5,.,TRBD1,CASTDREYSNQPQHF,TGCGCCAGCACTGACAGGGAATATAGCAATCAGCCCCAGCATTTT
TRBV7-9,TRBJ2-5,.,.,CASSLETQYF,TGTGCCAGCAGCTTAGAGACCCAGTACTTC
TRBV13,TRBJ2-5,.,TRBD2,CASSPGVAGTRKTQYF,TGTGCCAGCAGCCCCGGGGTAGCGGGAACTCGCAAGACCCAGTACTTC
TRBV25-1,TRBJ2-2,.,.,CASSEYRDTGELFF,TGTGCCAGCAGTGAATACAGGGACACCGGGGAGCTGTTTTTT
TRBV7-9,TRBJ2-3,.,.,CASSRDSTDTQYF,TGTGCCAGCAGCAGGGACAGCACAGATACGCAGTATTTT
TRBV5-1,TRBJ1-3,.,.,CASSSGEGNTIYF,TGCGCCAGCAGCTCGGGGGAGGGAAACACCATATATTTT
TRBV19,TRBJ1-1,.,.,CASSFSGTEAFF,TGTGCCAGTAGTTTTTCAGGCACTGAAGCTTTCTTT
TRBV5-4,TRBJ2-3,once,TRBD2,CASSFPRGRAKDTQYF,TGTGCCAGCAGCTTTCCGCGCGGGAGGGCCAAAGATACGCAGTATTTT
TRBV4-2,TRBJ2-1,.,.,CASSQGEYNEQFF,TGTGCCAGCAGCCAAGGGGAGTACAATGAGCAGTTCTTC
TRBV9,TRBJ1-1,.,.,CASSPRQRNTEAFF,TGTGCCAGCAGCCCCCGACAGAGGAACACTGAAGCTTTCTTT
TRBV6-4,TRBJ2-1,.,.,CASSEETGTYNEQFF,TGTGCCAGCAGTGAGGAGACAGGCACCTACAATGAGCAGTTCTTC
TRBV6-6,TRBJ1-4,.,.,CASRSQGGQEKLFF,TGTGCCAGCAGATCTCAGGGAGGGCAGGAAAAACTGTTTTTT
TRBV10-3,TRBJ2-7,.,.,CATKGGPTIAGIYEQYF,TGTGCCACCAAGGGGGGCCCGACAATAGCGGGTATCTACGAGCAGTACTTC
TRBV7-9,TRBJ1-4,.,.,CASSLASAPNEKLFF,TGTGCCAGCAGCTTAGCGTCGGCACCCAATGAAAAACTGTTTTTT
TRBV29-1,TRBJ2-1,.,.,CSVDRLAGDEQFF,TGCAGCGTTGATAGATTAGCTGGCGATGAGCAGTTCTTC
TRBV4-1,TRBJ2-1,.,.,CASSQGTRDYNEQFF,TGCGCCAGCAGCCAAGGTACTAGAGACTACAATGAGCAGTTCTTC
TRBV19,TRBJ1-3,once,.,CASSEKRNTIYF,TGTGCCAGTAGTGAAAAGCGAAACACCATATATTTT
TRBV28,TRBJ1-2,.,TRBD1,CASSLGQGAYLNYGYTF,TGTGCCAGCAGTTTAGGGCAGGGGGCCTATCTCAACTATGGCTACACCTTC
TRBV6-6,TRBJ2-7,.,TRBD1,CASSYSDRADEQYF,TGTGCCAGCAGTTACTCGGACAGGGCGGACGAGCAGTACTTC
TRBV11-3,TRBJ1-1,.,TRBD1,CASSLGQGAEAFF,TGTGCCAGCAGCCTTGGACAGGGCGCTGAAGCTTTCTTT
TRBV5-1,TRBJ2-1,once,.,CAHEVGEQFF,TGCGCCCACGAGGTGGGTGAGCAGTTCTTC
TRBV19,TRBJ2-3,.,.,CASSLAGQPTDTQYF,TGTGCCAGTAGCCTGGCGGGACAGCCCACAGATACGCAGTATTTT
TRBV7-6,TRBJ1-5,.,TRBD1,CASSPDRGFGQPQHF,TGTGCCAGCAGCCCAGACAGGGGTTTTGGGCAGCCCCAGCATTTT
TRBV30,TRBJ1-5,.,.,CAWSGPNSNQPQHF,TGTGCCTGGAGCGGACCTAATAGCAATCAGCCCCAGCATTTT
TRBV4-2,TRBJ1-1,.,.,CASSQEGGNTEAFF,TGTGCCAGCAGCCAAGAAGGGGGGAACACTGAAGCTTTCTTT
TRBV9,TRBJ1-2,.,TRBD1,CASSRNRGGGEGYTF,TGTGCCAGCAGCCGAAACAGGGGAGGAGGAGAAGGCTACACCTTC
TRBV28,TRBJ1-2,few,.,CASRGNRVEEHGYTF,TGTGCCAGCAGAGGAAACAGGGTGGAGGAGCATGGCTACACCTTC
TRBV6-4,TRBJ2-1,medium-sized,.,CASSDSSSNEQFF,TGTGCCAGCAGTGACTCGAGTAGCAATGAGCAGTTCTTC
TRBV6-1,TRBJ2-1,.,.,CASSARASSYNEQFF,TGTGCCAGCAGTGCGCGCGCAAGCTCCTACAATGAGCAGTTCTTC